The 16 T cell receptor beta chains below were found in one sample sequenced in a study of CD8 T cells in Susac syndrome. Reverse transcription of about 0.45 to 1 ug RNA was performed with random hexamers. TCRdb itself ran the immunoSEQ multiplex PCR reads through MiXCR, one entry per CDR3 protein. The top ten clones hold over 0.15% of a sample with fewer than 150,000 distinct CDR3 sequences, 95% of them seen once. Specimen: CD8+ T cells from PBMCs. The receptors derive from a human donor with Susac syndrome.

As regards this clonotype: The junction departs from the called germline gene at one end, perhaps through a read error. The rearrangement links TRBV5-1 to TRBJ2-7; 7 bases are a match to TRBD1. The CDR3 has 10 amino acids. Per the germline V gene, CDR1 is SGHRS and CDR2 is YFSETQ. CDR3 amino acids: CASGDRELYF. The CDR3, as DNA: TGCGCCAGCGGCGACAGGGAGCTGTACTTC.

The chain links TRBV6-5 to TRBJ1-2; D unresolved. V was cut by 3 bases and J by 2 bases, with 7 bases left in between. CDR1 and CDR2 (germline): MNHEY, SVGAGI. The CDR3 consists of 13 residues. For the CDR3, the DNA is TGTGCCAGCAGTTATTGGGAGAACTATGGCTACACCTTC. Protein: CASSYWENYGYTF.

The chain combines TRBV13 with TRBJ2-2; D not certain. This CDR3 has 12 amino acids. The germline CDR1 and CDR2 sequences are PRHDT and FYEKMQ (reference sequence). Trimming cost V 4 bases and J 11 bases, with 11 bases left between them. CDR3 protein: CASSSRPIELFF. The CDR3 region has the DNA TGTGCCAGCAGCTCTCGGCCGATAGAGCTGTTTTTT.

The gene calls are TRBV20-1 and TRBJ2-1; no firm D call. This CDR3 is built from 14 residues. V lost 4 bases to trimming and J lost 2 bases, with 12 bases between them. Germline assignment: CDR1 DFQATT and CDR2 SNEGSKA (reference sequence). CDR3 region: CSAIAGITYNEQFF. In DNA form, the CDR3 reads TGCAGTGCTATTGCAGGAATAACCTACAATGAGCAGTTCTTC.

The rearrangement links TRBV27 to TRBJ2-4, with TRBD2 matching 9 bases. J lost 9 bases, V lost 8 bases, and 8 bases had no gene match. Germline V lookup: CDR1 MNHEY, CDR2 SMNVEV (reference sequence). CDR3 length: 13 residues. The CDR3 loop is CASSLAGVGIQYF. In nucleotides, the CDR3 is TGTGCCAGCTCTTTAGCGGGAGTGGGCATTCAGTACTTC.

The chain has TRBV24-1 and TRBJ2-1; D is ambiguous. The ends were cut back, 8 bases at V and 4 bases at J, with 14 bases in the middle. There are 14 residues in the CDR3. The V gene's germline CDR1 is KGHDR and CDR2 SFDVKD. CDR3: CATNRLETYNEQFF. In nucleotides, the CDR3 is TGTGCCACCAATAGGCTAGAAACTTACAATGAGCAGTTCTTC.

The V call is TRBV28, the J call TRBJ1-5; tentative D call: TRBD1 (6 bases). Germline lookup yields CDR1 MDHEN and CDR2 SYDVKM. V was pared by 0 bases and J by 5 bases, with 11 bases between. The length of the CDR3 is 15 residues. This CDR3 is CASSLWGAVHQPQHF. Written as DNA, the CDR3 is TGTGCCAGCAGTTTATGGGGGGCAGTTCATCAGCCCCAGCATTTT.

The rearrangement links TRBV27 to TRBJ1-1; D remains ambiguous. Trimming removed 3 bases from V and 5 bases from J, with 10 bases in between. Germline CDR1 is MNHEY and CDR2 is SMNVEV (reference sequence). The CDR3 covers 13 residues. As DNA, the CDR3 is TGTGCCAGCAGTTTTGGGAAGGCGACTGAAGCTTTCTTT. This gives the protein CASSFGKATEAFF.

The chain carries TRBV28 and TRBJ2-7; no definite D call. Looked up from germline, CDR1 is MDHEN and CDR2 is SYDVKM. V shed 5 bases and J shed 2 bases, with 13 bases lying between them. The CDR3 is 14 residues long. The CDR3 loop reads CASSIIGGTYEQYF. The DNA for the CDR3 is TGTGCCAGCAGTATAATCGGTGGTACCTACGAGCAGTACTTC.

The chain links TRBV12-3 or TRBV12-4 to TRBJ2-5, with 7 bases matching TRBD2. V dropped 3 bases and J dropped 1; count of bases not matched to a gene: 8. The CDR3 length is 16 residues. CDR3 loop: CASSLARAGIQETQYF. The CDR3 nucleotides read TGTGCCAGCAGTTTGGCGAGAGCGGGGATCCAAGAGACCCAGTACTTC.

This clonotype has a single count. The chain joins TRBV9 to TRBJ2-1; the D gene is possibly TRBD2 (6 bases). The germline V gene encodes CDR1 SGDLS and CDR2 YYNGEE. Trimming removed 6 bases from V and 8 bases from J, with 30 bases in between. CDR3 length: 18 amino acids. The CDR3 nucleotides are TGTGCCAGCACCACAAATCAATTAGCGGTGGTCGGTGGCGATGAGCAGTTCTTC. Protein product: CASTTNQLAVVGGDEQFF.

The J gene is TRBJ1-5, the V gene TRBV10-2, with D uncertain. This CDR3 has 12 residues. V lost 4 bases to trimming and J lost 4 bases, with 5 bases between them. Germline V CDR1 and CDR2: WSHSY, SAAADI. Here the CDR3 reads CASSVRNQPQHF. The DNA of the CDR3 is TGCGCCAGCAGTGTGCGAAATCAGCCCCAGCATTTT.

CDR3 bases: TGTGCCACCAGTGCCCTAGCGTCCTACAATGAGCAGTTCTTC. The encoded protein is CATSALASYNEQFF. The chain has TRBV24-1 and TRBJ2-1, with a tentative D call TRBD2 (6 bases). Trimming pared 5 bases from V and 1 base from J, leaving 8 bases between. The CDR3 length is 14 residues. Germline lookup yields CDR1 KGHDR and CDR2 SFDVKD.

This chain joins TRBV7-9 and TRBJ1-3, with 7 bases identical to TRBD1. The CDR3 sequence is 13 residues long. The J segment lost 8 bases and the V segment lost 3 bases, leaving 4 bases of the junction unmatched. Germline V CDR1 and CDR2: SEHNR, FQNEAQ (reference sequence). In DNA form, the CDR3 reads TGTGCCAGCAGCTTGAGACAGGGACACACCATATATTTT. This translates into CASSLRQGHTIYF.

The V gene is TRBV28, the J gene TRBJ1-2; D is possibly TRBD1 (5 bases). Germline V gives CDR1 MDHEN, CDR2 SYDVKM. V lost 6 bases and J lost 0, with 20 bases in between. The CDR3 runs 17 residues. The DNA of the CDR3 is TGTGCCAGCAGCCCACCCAGAGGACACAAGTCTAACTATGGCTACACCTTC. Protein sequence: CASSPPRGHKSNYGYTF.

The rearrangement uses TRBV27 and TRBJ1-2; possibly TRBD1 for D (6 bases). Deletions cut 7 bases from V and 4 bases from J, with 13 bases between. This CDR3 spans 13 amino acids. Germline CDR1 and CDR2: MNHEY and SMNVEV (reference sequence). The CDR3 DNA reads TGTGCCAGCAAAGGGGGGGGGACCTATGGCTACACCTTC. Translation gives CASKGGGTYGYTF.